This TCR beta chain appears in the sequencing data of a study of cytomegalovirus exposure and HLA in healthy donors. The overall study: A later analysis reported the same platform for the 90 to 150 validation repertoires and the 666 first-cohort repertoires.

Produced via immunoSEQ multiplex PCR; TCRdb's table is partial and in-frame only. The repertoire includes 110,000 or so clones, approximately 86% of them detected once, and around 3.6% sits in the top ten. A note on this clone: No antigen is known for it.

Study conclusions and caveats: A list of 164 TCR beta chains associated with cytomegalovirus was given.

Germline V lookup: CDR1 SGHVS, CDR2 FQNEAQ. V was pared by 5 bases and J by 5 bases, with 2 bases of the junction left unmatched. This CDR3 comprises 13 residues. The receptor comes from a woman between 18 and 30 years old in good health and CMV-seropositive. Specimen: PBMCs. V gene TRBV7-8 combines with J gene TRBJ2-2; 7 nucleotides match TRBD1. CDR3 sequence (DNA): TGTGCCAGCAGCCTGACAGGGACCGGGGAGCTGTTTTTT. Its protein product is CASSLTGTGELFF.